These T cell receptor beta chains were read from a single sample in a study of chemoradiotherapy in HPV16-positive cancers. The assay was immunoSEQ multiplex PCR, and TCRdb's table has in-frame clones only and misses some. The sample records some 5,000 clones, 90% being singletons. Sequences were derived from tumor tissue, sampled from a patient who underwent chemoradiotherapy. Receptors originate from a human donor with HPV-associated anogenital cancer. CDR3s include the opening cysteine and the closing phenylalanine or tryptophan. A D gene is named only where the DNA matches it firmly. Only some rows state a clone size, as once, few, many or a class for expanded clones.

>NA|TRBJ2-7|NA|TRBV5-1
CASSLVGKSSYEQYF
TGCGCCAGCAGCTTGGTTGGGAAAAGCTCCTACGAGCAGTACTTC
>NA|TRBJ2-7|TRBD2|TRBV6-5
CASSYGGSYEQYF
TGTGCCAGCAGTTATGGCGGGAGCTACGAGCAGTACTTC
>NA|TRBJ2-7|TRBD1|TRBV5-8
CASSSRGISYEQYF
TGTGCCAGCAGCTCCAGGGGGATCTCCTACGAGCAGTACTTC
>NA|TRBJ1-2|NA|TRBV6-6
CASSYSGVGGYTF
TGTGCCAGCAGTTACTCAGGAGTAGGGGGCTACACCTTC
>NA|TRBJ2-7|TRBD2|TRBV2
CASLAGISYEQYF
TGTGCCAGTCTAGCGGGCATCTCCTACGAGCAGTACTTC
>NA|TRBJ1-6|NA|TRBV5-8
CVSSDRRSSYNSPLHF
TGTGTCAGCAGCGATAGACGGAGCTCCTATAATTCACCCCTCCACTTT
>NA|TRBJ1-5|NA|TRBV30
CAWSQGSNQPQHF
TGTGCCTGGAGTCAGGGCAGCAATCAGCCCCAGCATTTT
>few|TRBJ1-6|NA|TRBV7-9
CASRPDSQGSPLHF
TGTGCCAGCCGGCCGGACAGTCAGGGTTCACCCCTCCACTTT
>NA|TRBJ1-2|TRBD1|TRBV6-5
CASSPITGEYGYTF
TGTGCCAGCAGTCCAATAACAGGGGAGTATGGCTACACCTTC
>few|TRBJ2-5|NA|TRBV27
CASSLSWGAGGTQYF
TGTGCCAGCAGTTTATCGTGGGGGGCTGGAGGGACCCAGTACTTC
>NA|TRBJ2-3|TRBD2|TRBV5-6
CASSLKLALNTDTQYF
TGTGCCAGCAGCTTAAAACTAGCGTTGAACACAGATACGCAGTATTTT
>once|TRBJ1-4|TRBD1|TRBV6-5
CASSRQGIDEKLFF
TGTGCCAGCAGTCGACAGGGAATAGATGAAAAACTGTTTTTT
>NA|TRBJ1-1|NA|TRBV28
CASRVGTEAFF
TGTGCCAGCAGGGTAGGAACTGAAGCTTTCTTT
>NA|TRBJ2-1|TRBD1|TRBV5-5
CASGWDRITGEQFF
TGTGCCAGCGGGTGGGACAGGATAACCGGTGAGCAGTTCTTC
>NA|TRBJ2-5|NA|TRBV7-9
CASSLRAALTETQYF
TGTGCCAGCAGCTTAAGGGCAGCCTTGACGGAGACCCAGTACTTC
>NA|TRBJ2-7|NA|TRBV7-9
CASSPLAGTYEQYF
TGTGCCAGCAGCCCCTTGGCGGGGACCTACGAGCAGTACTTC
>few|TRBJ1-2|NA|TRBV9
CASRGQVPMDYTF
TGTGCCAGCAGAGGGCAGGTCCCTATGGACTACACCTTC
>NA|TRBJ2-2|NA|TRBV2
CASSYTEGDTGELFF
TGTGCCAGCAGCTACACAGAGGGGGACACCGGGGAGCTGTTTTTT
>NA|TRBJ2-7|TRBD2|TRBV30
CAWSSRREVEQYF
TGTGCCTGGAGCTCCCGGCGGGAGGTCGAGCAGTACTTC
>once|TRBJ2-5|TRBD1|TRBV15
CATSGTGGQETQYF
TGTGCCACCAGCGGCACAGGGGGACAAGAGACCCAGTACTTC
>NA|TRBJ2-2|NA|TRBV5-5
CASSSDWGTGELFF
TGTGCCAGCAGCTCCGACTGGGGGACCGGGGAGCTGTTTTTT
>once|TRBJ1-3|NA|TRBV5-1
CASSLGTVISGNTIYF
TGCGCCAGCAGCTTGGGGACAGTTATTTCTGGAAACACCATATATTTT
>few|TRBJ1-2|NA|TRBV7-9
CASSASGAGGYTF
TGTGCCAGCAGCGCGTCAGGGGCCGGAGGCTACACCTTC
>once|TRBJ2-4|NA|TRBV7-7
CASSNTPNGIQYF
TGTGCTAGCAGCAATACCCCCAATGGCATTCAGTACTTC
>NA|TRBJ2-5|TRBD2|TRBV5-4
CASSLTSGSRETQYF
TGTGCCAGCAGCTTGACTAGCGGGAGTCGGGAGACCCAGTACTTC
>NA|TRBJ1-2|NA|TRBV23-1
CASSQSGGSFYGYTF
TGCGCCAGCAGTCAATCTGGGGGTTCATTCTATGGCTACACCTTC
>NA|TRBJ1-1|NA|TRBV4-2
CASSQETNVGVGAFF
TGTGCCAGCAGCCAAGAAACAAATGTCGGGGTGGGAGCTTTCTTT
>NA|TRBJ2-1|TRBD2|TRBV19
CASSRASGAHEQFF
TGTGCCAGTAGTAGGGCTAGCGGGGCCCATGAGCAGTTCTTC
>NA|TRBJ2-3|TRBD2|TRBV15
CATSRAAGIADTQYF
TGTGCCACCAGCAGGGCAGCGGGAATAGCAGATACGCAGTATTTT
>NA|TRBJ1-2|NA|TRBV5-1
CASSFETPNYGYTF
TGCGCCAGCAGCTTCGAGACACCAAACTATGGCTACACCTTC
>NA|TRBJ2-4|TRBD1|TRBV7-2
CASSLAQGAQNIQYF
TGTGCCAGCAGCTTAGCGCAGGGGGCGCAAAACATTCAGTACTTC
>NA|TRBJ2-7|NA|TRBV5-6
CASSYWGRPQYEQYF
TGTGCCAGCAGCTACTGGGGGCGGCCGCAGTACGAGCAGTACTTC